This TCR beta chain was sequenced in a study of shared clonotypes between healthy human individuals. Study results and caveats: Clonotype sharing among donors was expected to depend on sequencing depth. Roughly 5% of naive CD4 clonotypes were common to several donors. Relative to memory subsets, naive subsets generally showed larger estimated richness.

This clone has more than one count but fewer than ten. Its antigen is undetermined. CD8 cells classed as naive were CD45RO-negative and positively selected for CCR7, excluding terminally differentiated effector memory CD45RA+ cells. The CDR3 contains 14 residues. V gave up 4 bases and J gave up 3 bases; unmatched junction bases: 4. In germline, CDR1 is MNHEY, CDR2 SMNVEV (reference sequence). Clones were sequenced by immunoSEQ multiplex PCR, and TCRdb holds only the in-frame ones, with some missing. This sample has about 2 million clones, with approximately 94% found just once. The V gene is TRBV27, the J gene TRBJ2-7; 9 bases fit TRBD1. The TCR originated in a young man in good health. Sample: naive CD8+ T cells sorted from blood. The chain's CDR3 is CASSWGQGGYEQYF. CDR3 DNA sequence: TGTGCCAGCAGTTGGGGACAGGGCGGCTACGAGCAGTACTTC.